The next 19 T cell receptor beta chains were all read from a single sample in a study of vaccination and CD4 T cells after COVID-19. The Oncomine TCR Beta short-read assay was applied to DNA of cultured CD4+ T cells. TCRdb re-analysed the PCR reads in MiXCR, keeping a single row per CDR3 protein. The sample shows approximately 11,000 distinct CDR3 sequences, about 75% of them seen only once. Treatment specified: roughly 11-day PBMC culture with coronavirus spike peptide pools or control peptides (ViraFEST assay). No antigen has been identified for these receptors. Input material: CD4+ T cells from blood, cultured in vitro. The receptors were gathered from a human donor who had recovered from COVID-19.

This clonotype is deemed large. J is TRBJ1-2 and V is TRBV6-1; D call uncertain. Looked up from germline, CDR1 is MNHNS and CDR2 is SASEGT. The V end was cut by 3 bases, the J end by 8 bases, with 7 bases between. CDR3 length: 11 amino acids. The chain's CDR3 is CASSESIGYTF. CDR3 coding DNA: TGTGCCAGCAGTGAGAGTATCGGCTACACCTTC.

The V gene is TRBV5-4, the J gene TRBJ2-6; 11 nucleotides line up with TRBD1. Germline CDR1 SGHNT, CDR2 YYREEE (reference sequence). V lost 3 bases, J lost 2 bases, and 7 bases stayed unmatched. The CDR3 totals 18 residues. CDR3 coding DNA: TGTGCCAGCAGCTCCGGGACAGGGGGAGGGCCTGGGGCCAACGTCCTGACTTTC. Translated: CASSSGTGGGPGANVLTF.

The chain links TRBV20-1 to TRBJ1-1, with D possibly being TRBD1 (5 bases). Germline values: CDR1 DFQATT, CDR2 SNEGSKA (reference sequence). This CDR3 has 12 residues. V was trimmed by 6 bases and J by 6 bases, leaving 14 bases between them. The CDR3 reads CSAADGHPEAFF. CDR3 DNA: TGCAGTGCCGCCGACGGACACCCTGAAGCTTTCTTT.

This clonotype showed up just once. The chain is built from TRBV5-4 and TRBJ2-5, with no clear D. From germline, CDR1 is SGHNT and CDR2 YYREEE (reference sequence). The CDR3 totals 11 residues. V was cut by 2 bases and J by 2 bases, with 1 base left in between. CDR3 residues: CASSFQETQYF. Written as DNA, the CDR3 is TGTGCCAGCAGCTTTCAAGAGACCCAGTACTTC. Full variable domain (outside the CDR3, taken from reference TRBV5-4 and TRBJ2-5): ETGVTQSPTHLIKTRGQQVTLRCSSQSGHNTVSWYQQALGQGPQFIFQYYREEENGRGNFPPRFSGLQFPNYSSELNVNALELDDSALYLCASSFQETQYFGPGTRLLVL.

This clonotype occurred once. The chain is built from TRBV7-8 and TRBJ1-2, with 7 bases that match TRBD1. This CDR3 spans 16 amino acids. CDR1 and CDR2 (germline): SGHVS, FQNEAQ. V shed 4 bases and J 4 bases; nucleotides not matched to a gene: 12. CDR3 nucleotide sequence: TGTGCCAGCAGCTCCCGGGACAGCTTCAACTCCTATGGCTACACCTTC. Translating it yields CASSSRDSFNSYGYTF.

The rearrangement links TRBV25-1 to TRBJ2-3; D may be TRBD2 (6 bases). This CDR3 has 15 amino acids. Trimming took off 4 bases at V and 2 bases at J, with 13 bases between the two ends. Per germline, CDR1 MGHDK and CDR2 SYGVNS. The CDR3 loop reads CASSAGVRITDTQYF. Written as DNA, the CDR3 is TGTGCCAGCAGTGCGGGGGTTAGAATCACAGATACGCAGTATTTT.

The chain has TRBV10-3 and TRBJ1-1; D not certain. Germline CDR1 and CDR2: ENHRY and SYGVKD. The CDR3 sequence is 15 residues long. Deletions cut 2 bases from V and 0 bases from J, with 10 bases between. CDR3 DNA sequence: TGTGCCATCAGTGAGAGGTACGGGATGAACACTGAAGCTTTCTTT. Translation gives CAISERYGMNTEAFF.

The rearrangement uses TRBV6-1 and TRBJ2-6, with D hard to call. The CDR3 contains 14 residues. CDR1 MNHNS and CDR2 SASEGT come from the germline V gene. The V end lost 6 bases, the J end lost 0 bases, and 6 bases lay between the germline ends. Written as DNA, the CDR3 is TGTGCCAGCAGAGTATCCTCTGGGGCCAACGTCCTGACTTTC. Translating it yields CASRVSSGANVLTF.

This clonotype was counted between two and nine times. The chain combines TRBV28 with TRBJ1-5; TRBD1 matches at 7 bases. In germline, CDR1 is MDHEN, CDR2 SYDVKM. CDR3 length: 16 residues. With V trimmed by 5 bases and J by 2 bases, 9 bases remained unmatched. Here the CDR3 DNA reads TGTGCCAGCAGTAGGGGCAGGGGGTTTGGCAATCAGCCCCAGCATTTT. Protein product: CASSRGRGFGNQPQHF.

This clonotype has a handful of counts. This chain connects TRBV2 to TRBJ2-3; unclear D gene. Germline-derived CDR1 and CDR2 are SNHLY and FYNNEI. The germline V and J ends were trimmed by 5 bases and 3 bases, with 12 bases remaining between them. CDR3 length: 14 amino acids. For the CDR3, the DNA is TGTGCCAGCAGTTGGACGCCCCGGACAGATACGCAGTATTTT. Translation: CASSWTPRTDTQYF.

V and J are TRBV5-1 and TRBJ2-2, with D perhaps given as TRBD1 or TRBD2 (5 bases each). The CDR3 covers 13 residues. In germline, CDR1 is SGHRS, CDR2 YFSETQ. V was clipped by 4 bases and J by 6 bases, with 10 bases between them. The CDR3 DNA sequence: TGCGCCAGCAGCGCCGGGACCGCCGGGGAGCTGTTTTTT. Translation: CASSAGTAGELFF.

Points on this clonotype: The conserved phenylalanine or tryptophan is not found at the CDR3 terminus, so this likely reflects a read error. The DNA is left out, because the CDR3 cannot be placed on it with certainty; the CDR3 is given as TCRdb lists it. This sequence joins TRBV21-1 and TRBJ1-1; TRBD1 is the table's D call, not checked against the DNA. TRBV21-1 is reported as a pseudogene. The CDR3 contains 16 residues when both ends are counted. This CDR3 is CASSKNPGHQNTEAFS.

The V call is TRBV7-6, the J call TRBJ1-6, with D perhaps matching TRBD1 (5 bases). Germline V lookup: CDR1 SGHVS, CDR2 FNYEAQ. Trimming stripped 5 bases from V and 0 bases from J, with 17 bases between. The CDR3 is made up of 18 amino acids. CDR3 bases: TGTGCCAGCAGCCAATTGGGCCAGGGAGGCTCCTATAATTCACCCCTCCACTTT. Its protein is CASSQLGQGGSYNSPLHF.

The V call is TRBV7-9, the J call TRBJ2-5, with TRBD2 identical over 8 bases. J gave up 5 bases and V 6 bases, and 5 bases lay outside the gene matches. Germline CDR1 is SEHNR and CDR2 is FQNEAQ (reference sequence). There are 13 residues in the CDR3. As DNA, the CDR3 is TGTGCCAGCAGGCGGGGGGCCCGTGAGACCCAGTACTTC. Amino acids: CASRRGARETQYF.

As to this clonotype: This sequence may be a read error, since a much larger clone differs from it by one base. The rearrangement uses TRBV30 and TRBJ2-1, with TRBD2 matching 8 bases. Germline V gene data show CDR1 as GTSNPN and CDR2 as SVGIG (reference sequence). There are 14 residues in the CDR3. V was clipped by 4 bases and J by 2 bases; unmatched bases: 4. DNA of the CDR3: TGTGCCTGGACCAGCGGGAGCCCCTACAATGAGCAGTTCTTC. Its translation is CAWTSGSPYNEQFF.

The rearrangement links TRBV5-1 to TRBJ1-2, with D maybe TRBD1 (5 bases). CDR1 is SGHRS and CDR2 is YFSETQ in the germline V gene. The CDR3 has 15 amino acids. The V end was cut by 0 bases, the J end by 4 bases, with 13 bases between. Here the CDR3 DNA reads TGCGCCAGCAGCTTGGTTCGGGGACGGGGCTATGGCTACACCTTC. Protein product: CASSLVRGRGYGYTF. The variable domain in full, with the rest retrieved from reference TRBV5-1 and TRBJ1-2, is KAGVTQTPRYLIKTRGQQVTLSCSPISGHRSVSWYQQTPGQGLQFLFEYFSETQRNKGNFPGRFSGRQFSNSRSEMNVSTLELGDSALYLCASSLVRGRGYGYTFGSGTRLTVV.

Relative to its sample, this clonotype is large (0.1 to 1%). The J gene is TRBJ1-5, the V gene TRBV20-1; D remains unclear. Per germline, CDR1 DFQATT and CDR2 SNEGSKA (reference sequence). CDR3 length equals 14 residues. V dropped 2 bases and J dropped 4 bases, with 12 bases sitting between them. As DNA, the CDR3 is TGCAGTGCTAGAAACGGCCCCTCTAATCAGCCCCAGCATTTT. Its translation is CSARNGPSNQPQHF.

V usage is TRBV19 and J usage is TRBJ1-5, with 8 nucleotides matching TRBD1. This CDR3 is 16 amino acids long. Per the germline V gene, CDR1 is LNHDA and CDR2 is SQIVND (reference sequence). The V and J ends lost 4 bases and 1 base, in that order; junction bases with no gene match: 6. This CDR3 is CASSTLTGGSNQPQHF. The CDR3 bases are TGTGCCAGTAGTACTCTAACAGGGGGAAGCAATCAGCCCCAGCATTTT.

V and J are TRBV18 and TRBJ2-3; 12 bases align to TRBD2. The length of the CDR3 is 16 residues. CDR1 KGHSH and CDR2 LQKENI come from the germline V gene. Trimming removed 3 bases from V and 2 bases from J; junction bases left unmatched: 3. The CDR3 region has the DNA TGTGCCAGCTCACCCCTAGCGGGAGGGGCCACAGATACGCAGTATTTT. Translation gives CASSPLAGGATDTQYF. Full variable domain (remainder filled in from reference TRBV18 and TRBJ2-3): NAGVMQNPRHLVRRRGQEARLRCSPMKGHSHVYWYRQLPEEGLKFMVYLQKENIIDESGMPKERFSAEFPKEGPSILRIQQVVRGDSAAYFCASSPLAGGATDTQYFGPGTRLTVL.